These 9 T cell receptor beta chains were all obtained from the same sample, sequenced in a study of technical replicates of blood from a handful of donors. Sequencing used immunoSEQ multiplex PCR; TCRdb keeps in-frame clones, though not all of them. The sample yields approximately 79,000 clones, approximately 95% seen once. The sample consisted of T cells isolated from PBMCs. The source of these receptors is a human donor in good health.

This rearrangement joins TRBV27 to TRBJ1-2; 8 bases align to TRBD1. Germline V lookup: CDR1 MNHEY, CDR2 SMNVEV (reference sequence). CDR3 length: 15 residues. J lost 4 bases, V lost 5 bases, and 9 bases had no gene match. CDR3 loop: CASSRSPGQGYGYTF. In DNA form, the CDR3 reads TGTGCCAGCAGTCGATCGCCCGGACAGGGCTATGGCTACACCTTC.

V and J are TRBV2 and TRBJ2-3, with TRBD2 matching over 12 bases. Per germline, CDR1 SNHLY and CDR2 FYNNEI. This CDR3 contains 19 residues. The V segment lost 3 bases and the J segment 0 bases; nucleotides outside the gene matches: 10. CDR3 amino acids: CASSDLQRTSGKSTDTQYF. Here the CDR3 DNA reads TGTGCCAGCAGTGACTTACAGAGGACTAGCGGGAAAAGCACAGATACGCAGTATTTT. Full variable domain (remainder filled in from reference TRBV2 and TRBJ2-3): EPEVTQTPSHQVTQMGQEVILRCVPISNHLYFYWYRQILGQKVEFLVSFYNNEISEKSEIFDDQFSVERPDGSNFTLKIRSTKLEDSAMYFCASSDLQRTSGKSTDTQYFGPGTRLTVL.

The V gene is TRBV27, the J gene TRBJ2-2; 8 nucleotides align to TRBD2. CDR1 is MNHEY, CDR2 SMNVEV, per germline (reference sequence). This CDR3 has 17 amino acids. After removal of 7 bases from V and 0 bases from J, the junction contained 10 bases not matched to a gene. For the CDR3, the DNA is TGTGCCAGCACCGGGGGGGCCGGGAGGACGAACACCGGGGAGCTGTTTTTT. This codes for CASTGGAGRTNTGELFF.

Concerning this clone itself: Compared with germline, one end of the junction differs, possibly owing to a read error. The chain is built from TRBV5-1 and TRBJ1-4, with 7 bases identical to TRBD1. The CDR3 is 14 amino acids. Germline-derived CDR1 and CDR2 are SGHRS and YFSETQ. CDR3 loop: CASSSTGKLEKLFF. The DNA for the CDR3 is TGCGCTAGCAGCTCGACAGGGAAGTTGGAAAAACTGTTTTTT.

The chain couples TRBV29-1 to TRBJ1-1; the D is unclear. From germline, CDR1 is SQVTM and CDR2 ANQGSEA. This CDR3 has 10 residues. Trimming pared 5 bases from V and 6 bases from J, leaving 7 bases between. The CDR3 sequence is CSVKIAEAFF. DNA for the CDR3: TGCAGCGTTAAAATAGCTGAAGCTTTCTTT.

This chain uses TRBV28 with TRBJ1-1, with D maybe TRBD1 (5 bases). Germline V gene data show CDR1 as MDHEN and CDR2 as SYDVKM. The ends were cut back, 4 bases at V and 1 base at J, with 28 bases in the middle. CDR3 size: 20 residues. CDR3 region: CASSSRGFQGRWTRNTEAFF. In DNA form, the CDR3 reads TGTGCCAGCAGTTCCCGGGGGTTCCAGGGACGATGGACGAGGAACACTGAAGCTTTCTTT.

This clone is a singleton in its sample. V and J are TRBV5-4 and TRBJ2-1; D not certain. Germline CDR1 and CDR2: SGHNT and YYREEE (reference sequence). V lost 3 bases and J lost 5, with 6 bases in between. The CDR3 loop spans 12 amino acids. The CDR3 DNA is TGTGCCAGCAGCTGGGCTGACAATGAGCAGTTCTTC. This translates into CASSWADNEQFF.

The genes are TRBV7-8 and TRBJ1-4, with 7 positions matching TRBD1. With V trimmed by 5 bases and J by 5 bases, 8 bases remained unmatched. The CDR3 extends over 15 amino acids. Germline V CDR1 and CDR2: SGHVS, FQNEAQ. Written as DNA, the CDR3 is TGTGCCAGCAGCCCGCCGGGCAGGGGGAATGAAAAACTGTTTTTT. Encoded protein: CASSPPGRGNEKLFF.

The chain couples TRBV19 to TRBJ2-3; 8 bases agree with TRBD2. In germline, CDR1 is LNHDA, CDR2 SQIVND (reference sequence). The V segment lost 1 base and the J segment 3 bases; nucleotides outside the gene matches: 3. The CDR3 contains 15 residues. CDR3 nucleotides: TGTGCCAGTAGTATAGGTCCGGGGGGGACAGATACGCAGTATTTT. Translated: CASSIGPGGTDTQYF.